This section outlines one T cell receptor (beta chain) sequence together with its context. V lost 5 bases to trimming and J lost 5 bases; unmatched junction nucleotides: 8. CDR3 length: 16 residues. The germline V gene has CDR1 SNHLY and CDR2 FYNNEI. The data were produced by immunoSEQ multiplex PCR, yet TCRdb's version contains in-frame clones alone and is incomplete. The sample lists around 150,000 clones; roughly 94% were seen once. This sample stems from a study of T cell responses to AZD1222 COVID-19 vaccine. Sample: peripheral blood, taken on day 0 of AZD1222 vaccination. The TCR comes from an adult in good health. V usage is TRBV2 and J usage is TRBJ1-5, with 11 positions matching TRBD1. CDR3 bases: TGTGCCAGCAGTTCCCCGGGACAGGGGGTAGATCAGCCCCAGCATTTT. Its protein product is CASSSPGQGVDQPQHF. The full variable domain, rest sourced from reference TRBV2 and TRBJ1-5, is EPEVTQTPSHQVTQMGQEVILRCVPISNHLYFYWYRQILGQKVEFLVSFYNNEISEKSEIFDDQFSVERPDGSNFTLKIRSTKLEDSAMYFCASSSPGQGVDQPQHFGDGTRLSIL.